One and the same sample provided the 28 T cell receptor beta chains below, sequenced in a study of TIL therapy for anti-PD-1-resistant metastatic lung cancer. This was the immunoSEQ v3 assay. Some clones are missing from TCRdb's copy, which holds only in-frame ones; the method was immunoSEQ multiplex PCR. The sample lists approximately 60,000 clones; approximately 75% were seen once. The time point was: pre-treatment sample, taken before nivolumab and TIL therapy. Sequencing used blood, obtained at baseline. The receptors were sampled from a person aged 25-85 years with non-small cell lung cancer.

The chain links TRBV4-2 to TRBJ1-2; 7 bases align to TRBD1. This CDR3 comprises 15 residues. Per the germline V gene, CDR1 is LGHNA and CDR2 is YNFKEQ. The V and J ends lost 0 bases and 4 bases, in that order; junction bases with no gene match: 5. In DNA, the CDR3 is TGTGCCAGCAGCCAAGATTACAGGGGACCCTATGGCTACACCTTC. Translation gives CASSQDYRGPYGYTF.

J is TRBJ2-1 and V is TRBV2; D might be TRBD1 (5 bases). This CDR3 spans 12 amino acids. Germline values: CDR1 SNHLY, CDR2 FYNNEI. V was cut by 7 bases and J by 4 bases, with 8 bases left in between. CDR3: CASTQAYNEQFF. The CDR3, as DNA: TGTGCCAGCACACAGGCATACAATGAGCAGTTCTTC.

The chain links TRBV13 to TRBJ1-2; D not resolved. Per germline, CDR1 PRHDT and CDR2 FYEKMQ (reference sequence). The V end was cut by 5 bases, the J end by 4 bases, with 11 bases between. CDR3 length: 13 residues. As DNA, the CDR3 is TGTGCCAGCAGCGCCGCCACCTCCTATGGCTACACCTTC. It codes for CASSAATSYGYTF.

Remarks on this clone: The junction and the germline gene differ at one end; a read error may be behind it. The gene calls are TRBV9 and TRBJ2-7; D gene unclear. This CDR3 is 12 amino acids long. Germline CDR1 and CDR2: SGDLS and YYNGEE. The CDR3 loop is CASSIQGQVLNF. DNA for the CDR3: TGTGCCAGCAGCATTCAAGGGCAGGTTTTGAACTTC.

This clone has just one count. The rearrangement uses TRBV5-4 and TRBJ1-4; 7 bases map to TRBD1. Germline V gives CDR1 SGHNT, CDR2 YYREEE (reference sequence). Trimming cost V 5 bases and J 4 bases; bases outside gene matches: 11. The CDR3 has 16 residues. The CDR3 spells CASSSGRQGYNEKLFF. Written as DNA, the CDR3 is TGTGCCAGCAGTTCGGGGCGACAGGGTTATAATGAAAAACTGTTTTTT.

The gene calls are TRBV5-4 and TRBJ2-3; 7 bases match TRBD2. Germline V CDR1 and CDR2: SGHNT, YYREEE (reference sequence). This CDR3 comprises 15 residues. V trimming: 1 base; J trimming: 2 bases; junction bases outside the gene matches: 4. The CDR3, as DNA: TGTGCCAGCAGCTTGCGGCTAGCGGTCACAGATACGCAGTATTTT. This codes for CASSLRLAVTDTQYF.

As DNA, the CDR3 is TGTGCCAGCAGTTACGATATGGGTGCCGGGGAGCTGTTTTTT. Encoded protein: CASSYDMGAGELFF. The chain employs TRBV6-5 and TRBJ2-2; no reliable D call. Trimming took 2 bases from V and 6 from J, leaving 10 bases between them. The CDR3 runs to 14 residues. CDR1 and CDR2 (germline): MNHEY, SVGAGI.

The CDR3 spells CASRGTVIGELFF. The CDR3 DNA sequence: TGTGCCTCGCGGGGGACAGTCATCGGGGAGCTGTTTTTT. The rearrangement links TRBV30 to TRBJ2-2, with D tentatively TRBD1 or TRBD2 (7 bases each). The ends were cut back, 7 bases at V and 7 bases at J, with 16 bases in the middle. The CDR3 extends over 13 amino acids. Germline V CDR1 and CDR2: GTSNPN, SVGIG (reference sequence).

The V and J genes are TRBV5-6 and TRBJ1-2, with D hard to call. The V gene's germline CDR1 is SGHDT and CDR2 YYEEEE. Trimming took off 5 bases at V and 5 bases at J, with 19 bases between the two ends. The CDR3 totals 15 residues. CDR3 DNA: TGTGCCAGCAGTTTTAACGCTGGCACCCTTTATGGCTACACCTTC. Residues: CASSFNAGTLYGYTF.

The rearrangement uses TRBV19 and TRBJ2-1, with D uncertain. This CDR3 region has 17 residues. Trimming pared 2 bases from V and 2 bases from J, leaving 16 bases between. Looked up from germline, CDR1 is LNHDA and CDR2 is SQIVND (reference sequence). The CDR3, as DNA: TGTGCCAGTAGTATAAGTACTTTCCCTAACCCCTACAATGAGCAGTTCTTC. Translated, it gives CASSISTFPNPYNEQFF.

For the CDR3, the DNA is TGTGCCAGCAGCTTCAGGGCTACTGAAGCTTTCTTT. This codes for CASSFRATEAFF. The chain combines TRBV9 with TRBJ1-1, with D tentatively TRBD1 (5 bases). V was clipped by 4 bases and J by 5 bases, with 9 bases between them. The CDR3 has 12 residues. Germline V gives CDR1 SGDLS, CDR2 YYNGEE.

V and J are TRBV3-1 (or the pseudogene TRBV3-2) and TRBJ1-4; 7 nucleotides align to TRBD1. This CDR3 region has 17 residues. V trimming: 1 base; J trimming: 7 bases; junction bases outside the gene matches: 12. Germline CDR1 is LGHDT and CDR2 is YNNKEL (reference sequence). The CDR3 loop is CASSQVQGTYVSEKLFF. CDR3 in DNA: TGTGCCAGCAGCCAAGTACAGGGGACCTACGTAAGTGAAAAACTGTTTTTT.

The gene calls are TRBV7-2 and TRBJ1-4, with D perhaps TRBD1 (6 bases). V shed 5 bases and J shed 7 bases, with 14 bases lying between them. This CDR3 comprises 14 residues. Germline CDR1 reads SGHTA; CDR2 reads FQGNSA. The CDR3 nucleotides are TGTGCCAGCAGCAAGGGACAACGTATTGAAAAACTGTTTTTT. As protein: CASSKGQRIEKLFF.

This chain joins TRBV3-1 (or the pseudogene TRBV3-2) and TRBJ1-2; D is perhaps TRBD1 (6 bases). CDR1 is LGHDT and CDR2 is YNNKEL in the germline V gene (reference sequence). The CDR3 sequence is 15 residues long. Trimming left V 0 bases short and J 7 bases short, with 15 bases between. The CDR3 DNA is TGTGCCAGCAGCCAAGATACCGGGACACGTGGTGGCTACACCTTC. Translating it yields CASSQDTGTRGGYTF.

The chain couples TRBV7-7 to TRBJ1-5; the D is unclear. CDR1 is SSHAT, CDR2 FNYEAQ, per germline (reference sequence). V was trimmed by 5 bases and J by 3 bases, leaving 8 bases between them. The CDR3 totals 13 residues. Written as DNA, the CDR3 is TGTGCCAGCAGCGCTGGAGACAATCAGCCCCAGCATTTT. Residues: CASSAGDNQPQHF.

V gene TRBV2 combines with J gene TRBJ2-2; D might be TRBD2 (6 bases). The V end was cut by 8 bases, the J end by 4 bases, with 14 bases between. The CDR3 totals 14 residues. Germline loops: CDR1 SNHLY, CDR2 FYNNEI. The DNA of the CDR3 is TGTGCCAGCCTTAAGACCGGGGGCACCGGGGAGCTGTTTTTT. Translation gives CASLKTGGTGELFF.

This clone has more than one count but fewer than ten. This chain uses TRBV9 with TRBJ2-7, with 7 bases that match TRBD1. This CDR3 has 14 amino acids. After removal of 4 bases from V and 5 bases from J, the junction contained 9 bases not matched to a gene. Germline assignment: CDR1 SGDLS and CDR2 YYNGEE. The CDR3: CASSPQGTANEQYF. CDR3 sequence (DNA): TGTGCCAGCAGCCCCCAAGGGACAGCCAACGAGCAGTACTTC. The whole variable domain, filled in from reference TRBV9 and TRBJ2-7, reads DSGVTQTPKHLITATGQRVTLRCSPRSGDLSVYWYQQSLDQGLQFLIQYYNGEERAKGNILERFSAQQFPDLHSELNLSSLELGDSALYFCASSPQGTANEQYFGPGTRLTVT.

J is TRBJ2-7 and V is TRBV6-5, with TRBD2 as a possible D gene (6 bases). This CDR3 has 13 residues. Trimming stripped 5 bases from V and 4 bases from J, with 12 bases between. From germline, CDR1 is MNHEY and CDR2 SVGAGI. CDR3 nucleotides: TGTGCCAGCAGTCCGGGAGCGGTGTACGAGCAGTACTTC. It encodes CASSPGAVYEQYF.

V usage is TRBV24-1 and J usage is TRBJ2-1; 14 bases agree with TRBD2. V was clipped by 2 bases and J by 7 bases; unmatched bases: 6. The CDR3 spans 17 residues. CDR1 and CDR2 from the germline V gene are KGHDR and SFDVKD. The CDR3 reads CATSDSPGLAGVNEQFF. CDR3 sequence (DNA): TGTGCCACCAGTGATTCACCGGGACTAGCGGGAGTGAATGAGCAGTTCTTC.

This chain connects TRBV5-6 to TRBJ2-3; maybe TRBD1 (6 bases). V lost 7 bases, J lost 2 bases, and 20 bases lay in between. This CDR3 is built from 16 residues. Germline lookup yields CDR1 SGHDT and CDR2 YYEEEE. The CDR3 nucleotides read TGTGCCAGCCATTCTCTAGCTTTGGGGGCCACAGATACGCAGTATTTT. It specifies CASHSLALGATDTQYF.

The chain uses TRBV9 and TRBJ1-2; D is uncertain. Germline-derived CDR1 and CDR2 are SGDLS and YYNGEE. V was clipped by 0 bases and J by 7 bases, with 7 bases between them. There are 12 residues in the CDR3. The CDR3 spells CASSVVRGGYTF. The CDR3 coding sequence is TGTGCCAGCAGCGTAGTACGGGGTGGCTACACCTTC.

The chain recombines TRBV30 with TRBJ1-3; the D is unclear. V was shortened by 6 bases and J by 0 bases, with 9 bases between the two germline ends. The CDR3 is 13 residues long. Looked up from germline, CDR1 is GTSNPN and CDR2 is SVGIG (reference sequence). This chain's CDR3 is CACFSSSGNTIYF. The CDR3 nucleotides read TGTGCCTGTTTCTCCAGCTCTGGAAACACCATATATTTT.

This clone came up once. V is TRBV2 and J is TRBJ2-3, with a possible D match to TRBD1 (5 bases). CDR1 SNHLY and CDR2 FYNNEI come from the germline V gene. Trimming took off 7 bases at V and 1 base at J, with 9 bases between the two ends. This CDR3 is built from 13 residues. The DNA of the CDR3 is TGTGCCAGCAAGGGGCCGGGCACAGATACGCAGTATTTT. It is translated as CASKGPGTDTQYF.

V and J are TRBV19 and TRBJ2-7, with D possibly TRBD2 on 5 matching bases. The germline V and J ends were trimmed by 5 bases and 3 bases, with 17 bases remaining between them. Germline V gene sequence: CDR1 LNHDA, CDR2 SQIVND (reference sequence). The CDR3 totals 15 residues. CDR3 region: CASSLSTNGIYEQYF. CDR3 nucleotides: TGTGCCAGTAGTCTCAGCACTAACGGGATCTACGAGCAGTACTTC.

This clone was recorded only once. The CDR3 reads CASSLGSDYGYTF. The CDR3 bases are TGTGCCAGCAGCTTGGGGTCAGACTATGGCTACACCTTC. The chain carries TRBV5-8 and TRBJ1-2, with D unresolved. With 0 bases removed from V and 3 bases from J, the gap between germline ends came to 6 bases. This CDR3 spans 13 amino acids. Germline-derived CDR1 and CDR2 are SGHTS and YDEGEE.

A few counts support this clone. The chain links TRBV2 to TRBJ1-4; maybe TRBD1 (6 bases). The CDR3 is 15 amino acids. The V and J ends lost 5 bases and 4 bases respectively, with 14 bases between them. The germline gives CDR1 SNHLY, CDR2 FYNNEI. CDR3 region: CASSTQTGGNEKLFF. The DNA for the CDR3 is TGTGCCAGCAGTACCCAGACAGGCGGTAATGAAAAACTGTTTTTT.

This clone showed up just a few times. CDR3 coding DNA: TGTGCCAGCGGACTACAGCTTCACAATCAGCCCCAGCATTTT. Amino acid sequence: CASGLQLHNQPQHF. The chain couples TRBV6-5 to TRBJ1-5, with D hard to call. This CDR3 region has 14 residues. Germline V gives CDR1 MNHEY, CDR2 SVGAGI. V was cut by 8 bases and J by 3 bases, with 14 bases left in between.

The chain has TRBV2 and TRBJ1-3; no clear D gene. Germline lookup yields CDR1 SNHLY and CDR2 FYNNEI. Trimming shortened V by 0 bases and J by 2 bases, and 8 bases separated the two germline ends. The CDR3 length is 15 residues. CDR3 amino acids: CASSEARLPGNTIYF. The DNA for the CDR3 is TGTGCCAGCAGTGAAGCAAGGTTGCCTGGAAACACCATATATTTT.